This TCR beta chain emerged from a study of shared clonotypes between healthy human individuals. Among the donors, all were Caucasian adults who lived in Nashville, Tennessee. This CDR3 has 13 residues. CDR1 is SGHTA, CDR2 FQGNSA, per germline. The V gene lost 1 base and the J gene lost 3 bases, with 7 bases spanning the gap. In the case of this clone: Other DNA sequences in the same sample also yield this CDR3.

Splitting of each subset's genomic DNA was done evenly across several immunoSEQ plates. Repertoires were generated with immunoSEQ multiplex PCR, while TCRdb's copy carries only in-frame clones and drops some. The table shows under 2,500,000 clones, with almost 96% occurring only once. This sequence was found in a young man in good health. The chain is built from TRBV7-2 and TRBJ2-7, with TRBD2 as a possible D gene (5 bases). Sequencing was performed on naive CD4+ T cells sorted from blood. Indicated subset: CD45RA+ positively selected. The CDR3 reads CASSLERVYEQYF. The CDR3 DNA follows: TGTGCCAGCAGCTTAGAGAGGGTCTACGAGCAGTACTTC.